Listed here are 19 T cell receptor beta chains from one sample, sequenced in a study of cytomegalovirus exposure and HLA in healthy donors. A multiplex PCR was run with 60 Vbeta primers and 13 Jbeta primers. The method was immunoSEQ multiplex PCR; TCRdb's version includes in-frame clones alone and lacks a portion of them. The top ten hold 4.5% to 7% of the sample, which has hundreds of thousands of clones, roughly 82% seen once. Sequenced material: PBMCs. These receptor sequences come from a man in his forties or fifties in good health and CMV-seropositive.

V gene TRBV28 combines with J gene TRBJ1-5; 7 positions agree with TRBD1. V shed 0 bases and J 7 bases; nucleotides not matched to a gene: 6. CDR1 is MDHEN, CDR2 SYDVKM, per germline. The CDR3 consists of 15 residues. CDR3 residues: CASSLWRQGEQPQHF. As DNA, the CDR3 is TGTGCCAGCAGTTTATGGCGACAGGGAGAACAGCCCCAGCATTTT. The variable domain in full, completed from reference TRBV28 and TRBJ1-5, reads DVKVTQSSRYLVKRTGEKVFLECVQDMDHENMFWYRQDPGLGLRLIYFSYDVKMKEKGDIPEGYSVSREKKERFSLILESASTNQTSMYLCASSLWRQGEQPQHFGDGTRLSIL.

The V call is TRBV2, the J call TRBJ2-3; 7 bases are a match to TRBD2. Germline-derived CDR1 and CDR2 are SNHLY and FYNNEI. There are 16 residues in the CDR3. With V trimmed by 1 base and J by 2 bases, 6 bases remained unmatched. CDR3 bases: TGTGCCAGCAGTGAAGTGTGGGGAGGGAACACAGATACGCAGTATTTT. This encodes CASSEVWGGNTDTQYF.

The chain joins TRBV7-8 to TRBJ1-6; possible D gene TRBD1, 5 bases. V lost 5 bases to trimming and J lost 6 bases, with 11 bases between them. In germline, CDR1 is SGHVS, CDR2 FQNEAQ. The CDR3 runs 14 residues. The DNA for the CDR3 is TGTGCCAGCAGCCCCCAGGGCAGTAATTCACCCCTCCACTTT. Translated: CASSPQGSNSPLHF.

The table lists this clone with a count of one. The chain employs TRBV9 and TRBJ2-1; tentative D call: TRBD2 (5 bases). The CDR3 extends over 15 amino acids. Germline values: CDR1 SGDLS, CDR2 YYNGEE. V dropped 5 bases and J dropped 1 base, with 13 bases sitting between them. In DNA form, the CDR3 reads TGTGCCAGCAGGATGAGGGTTACATCCTACAATGAGCAGTTCTTC. It encodes CASRMRVTSYNEQFF.

The chain couples TRBV5-8 to TRBJ2-5, with no clear D. The CDR3 loop spans 15 amino acids. Germline CDR1 and CDR2: SGHTS and YDEGEE. The ends were cut back, 1 base at V and 4 bases at J, with 14 bases in the middle. CDR3 DNA: TGTGCCAGCAGCTTGACAGCACCGACGGCAGAGACCCAGTACTTC. Protein sequence: CASSLTAPTAETQYF.

V usage is TRBV7-9 and J usage is TRBJ2-1, with TRBD1 as a possible D gene (5 bases). In germline, CDR1 is SEHNR, CDR2 FQNEAQ (reference sequence). The CDR3 spans 16 residues. The germline V and J ends were trimmed by 5 bases and 0 bases, with 14 bases remaining between them. The CDR3 sequence: CASSNLGHPSYNEQFF. Here the CDR3 DNA reads TGTGCCAGCAGCAACCTAGGACACCCCTCCTACAATGAGCAGTTCTTC. The variable domain in full, completed from reference TRBV7-9 and TRBJ2-1, reads DTGVSQNPRHKITKRGQNVTFRCDPISEHNRLYWYRQTLGQGPEFLTYFQNEAQLEKSRLLSDRFSAERPKGSFSTLEIQRTEQGDSAMYLCASSNLGHPSYNEQFFGPGTRLTVL.

The sample holds a few counts of this clone. This sequence joins TRBV7-2 and TRBJ1-4; TRBD1 matches 8 bases. Germline values: CDR1 SGHTA, CDR2 FQGNSA. The CDR3 consists of 16 residues. The ends lost 5 bases at V and 6 bases at J; junction bases unmatched: 11. The CDR3 here is CASSRLGQGLDEKLFF. The CDR3 region has the DNA TGTGCCAGCAGCCGCTTAGGACAGGGCCTAGATGAAAAACTGTTTTTT. Full variable domain (missing parts from reference TRBV7-2 and TRBJ1-4): GAGVSQSPSNKVTEKGKDVELRCDPISGHTALYWYRQSLGQGLEFLIYFQGNSAPDKSGLPSDRFSAERTGGSVSTLTIQRTQQEDSAVYLCASSRLGQGLDEKLFFGSGTQLSVL.

This clone was counted only a few times. The chain recombines TRBV2 with TRBJ2-5; TRBD2 matches 11 bases. The CDR3 loop spans 14 amino acids. Germline CDR1 SNHLY, CDR2 FYNNEI. The trim removed 3 bases at V and 4 bases at J, leaving 1 base unmatched. CDR3: CASSETSGAETQYF. The CDR3 DNA sequence: TGTGCCAGCAGTGAGACTAGCGGGGCAGAGACCCAGTACTTC.

The chain joins TRBV12-2 to TRBJ2-1; TRBD2 is taken as the D call from the table, unchecked against the DNA. TRBV12-2 is termed a pseudogene. This CDR3 comprises 18 residues. The CDR3 is CASRFPGTSGPPYNEQFF. As DNA, the CDR3 is TGTGCAAGTCGTTTCCCCGGGACTAGCGGCCCTCCCTACAATGAGCAGTTCTTC.

The chain employs TRBV30 and TRBJ1-1; no clear D. The V gene's germline CDR1 is GTSNPN and CDR2 SVGIG (reference sequence). CDR3 length: 13 amino acids. V lost 1 base and J 1 base, leaving 7 bases between the germline ends. The CDR3 DNA is TGTGCCTGGAGTGCCGGTGAGAACACTGAAGCTTTCTTT. Its translation is CAWSAGENTEAFF.

This clone was counted only a few times. The chain combines TRBV11-2 with TRBJ1-5; D is uncertain. CDR3 length equals 14 residues. The V and J ends lost 5 bases and 6 bases respectively, with 14 bases between them. The germline V gene has CDR1 SGHAT and CDR2 FQNNGV. CDR3 region: CASSPFGEGQPQHF. The CDR3 DNA is TGTGCCAGCAGCCCGTTCGGGGAGGGTCAGCCCCAGCATTTT.

The rearrangement links TRBV9 to TRBJ1-1; 12 positions match TRBD1. CDR1 is SGDLS, CDR2 YYNGEE, per germline. The CDR3 has 17 amino acids. V lost 0 bases to trimming and J lost 3 bases; unmatched junction nucleotides: 6. The CDR3 DNA reads as TGTGCCAGCAGCGTAGGGGACAGGGGGCGTGGGTACACTGAAGCTTTCTTT. This codes for CASSVGDRGRGYTEAFF.

V gene TRBV7-9 combines with J gene TRBJ2-7; 7 positions agree with TRBD1. Trimming took 4 bases from V and 5 from J; bases not matched to a gene: 5. Per the germline V gene, CDR1 is SEHNR and CDR2 is FQNEAQ (reference sequence). CDR3 size: 13 residues. This chain's CDR3 is CASSSSGGNEQYF. CDR3 nucleotide sequence: TGTGCCAGCAGCTCCTCAGGGGGTAACGAGCAGTACTTC.

The chain uses TRBV7-8 and TRBJ1-2; D perhaps matches TRBD1 (5 bases). CDR3 size: 17 residues. Germline loops: CDR1 SGHVS, CDR2 FQNEAQ. V was clipped by 4 bases and J by 4 bases, with 22 bases between them. As DNA, the CDR3 is TGTGCCAGCAGCTCTAGGGGTGGGGCGGGGGTCCCCTATGGCTACACCTTC. Translated: CASSSRGGAGVPYGYTF.

The CDR3 DNA follows: TGCGCCAGCAGCCAGAGTCAGGACAGCTCCTACGAGCAGTACTTC. It yields the protein CASSQSQDSSYEQYF. The rearrangement uses TRBV4-1 and TRBJ2-7; the D gene is possibly TRBD1 (6 bases). Trimming shortened V by 3 bases and J by 0 bases, and 12 bases separated the two germline ends. The CDR3 sequence is 15 residues long. CDR1 MGHRA and CDR2 YSYEKL come from the germline V gene.

The chain joins TRBV27 to TRBJ2-7; possible D gene TRBD1, 6 bases. V was trimmed by 3 bases and J by 2 bases, leaving 8 bases between them. In germline, CDR1 is MNHEY, CDR2 SMNVEV (reference sequence). There are 13 residues in the CDR3. CDR3 DNA sequence: TGTGCCAGCAGTTTTACAGGGCCCTACGAGCAGTACTTC. Translation: CASSFTGPYEQYF.

This chain links TRBV7-9 with TRBJ2-5, with D perhaps TRBD1 (6 bases). Germline assignment: CDR1 SEHNR and CDR2 FQNEAQ (reference sequence). V gave up 3 bases and J gave up 5 bases, with 13 bases separating them. This CDR3 spans 14 amino acids. CDR3 in amino acids: CASSFRQDRETQYF. The CDR3 DNA sequence: TGTGCCAGCAGCTTCCGACAGGACCGCGAGACCCAGTACTTC.

This clone showed up just once. The CDR3 protein is CATSRRLAVHSYNEQFF. The CDR3 nucleotides are TGTGCCACCAGCAGGAGACTAGCGGTTCACTCCTACAATGAGCAGTTCTTC. The chain has TRBV15 and TRBJ2-1; 9 bases map to TRBD2. The V gene end was trimmed by 3 bases and the J gene end by 0 bases; junction bases not matched to a gene: 6. This CDR3 comprises 17 residues. The germline V gene encodes CDR1 LNHNV and CDR2 YYDKDF (reference sequence).

The chain uses TRBV11-3 and TRBJ1-1; 10 nucleotides align to TRBD1. CDR1 and CDR2 (germline): SGHNT, YENEEA. The CDR3 has 16 amino acids. V trimming: 1 base; J trimming: 4 bases; junction bases outside the gene matches: 6. The CDR3 DNA follows: TGTGCCAGCAGCTTAGCCCGGGGACAGGGGCGCACTGAAGCTTTCTTT. As protein: CASSLARGQGRTEAFF.